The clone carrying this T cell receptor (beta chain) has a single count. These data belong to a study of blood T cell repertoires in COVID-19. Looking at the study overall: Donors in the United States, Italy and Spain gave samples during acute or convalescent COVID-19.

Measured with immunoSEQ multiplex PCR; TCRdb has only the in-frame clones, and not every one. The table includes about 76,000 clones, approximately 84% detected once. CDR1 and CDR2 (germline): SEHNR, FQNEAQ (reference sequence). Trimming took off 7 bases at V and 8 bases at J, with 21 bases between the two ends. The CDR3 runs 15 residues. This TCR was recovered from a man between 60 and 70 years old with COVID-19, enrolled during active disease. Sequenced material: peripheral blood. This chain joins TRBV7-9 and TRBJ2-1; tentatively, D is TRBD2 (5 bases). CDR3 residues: CASTDPTGTGDEQFF. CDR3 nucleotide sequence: TGTGCCAGCACCGATCCGACTGGAACCGGGGATGAGCAGTTCTTC. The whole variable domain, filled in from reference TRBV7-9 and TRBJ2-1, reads DTGVSQNPRHKITKRGQNVTFRCDPISEHNRLYWYRQTLGQGPEFLTYFQNEAQLEKSRLLSDRFSAERPKGSFSTLEIQRTEQGDSAMYLCASTDPTGTGDEQFFGPGTRLTVL.